The rows below give T cell receptor beta chains drawn from one sample of a study of T cell responses to AZD1222 COVID-19 vaccine. Profiling relied on immunoSEQ multiplex PCR, and the TCRdb table lists in-frame clones only, not all of them. Here the sample spans approximately 170,000 clones, about 83% being singletons. The starting material was peripheral blood, obtained 28 days after the second AZD1222 dose. The receptors were sampled from an adult who received the AZD1222 COVID-19 vaccine. Both conserved end residues are part of each CDR3. The D gene is left open where the match is weak. Size is stated for part of the rows, as once, few or many counts, or as a class when the clone is expanded.

V gene	clone size	D gene	J gene	CDR3 DNA	CDR3 protein
TRBV7-9	NA	TRBD2	TRBJ2-1	TGTGCCAGCAGCCCGCGGGGGTTTTACAATGAGCAGTTCTTC	CASSPRGFYNEQFF
TRBV4-3	NA	NA	TRBJ1-2	TGCGCCAGCAGCCAAGACTCGGCCGCTCACTATGGCTACACCTTC	CASSQDSAAHYGYTF
TRBV13	NA	TRBD2	TRBJ2-2	TGTGCCAGCAGCCCGAGCGGGGGGGCAGCCGGGGAGCTGTTTTTT	CASSPSGGAAGELFF
TRBV19	NA	NA	TRBJ1-1	TGTGCCAGTAGTATAGAAGACCAGGGCGAAACTTTCTTT	CASSIEDQGETFF
TRBV4-1	NA	NA	TRBJ2-5	TGCGCCAGCAGGCCCGCAGGGCGAAGGGAGACCCAGTACTTC	CASRPAGRRETQYF
TRBV7-9	NA	TRBD1	TRBJ2-3	TGTGCCAGCAGTCCGACAGGGCAAGATACGCAGTATTTT	CASSPTGQDTQYF
TRBV15	NA	NA	TRBJ2-7	TGTGCCACCAGCAGAGAACTGGGAGAGCAGTACTTC	CATSRELGEQYF
TRBV29-1	NA	NA	TRBJ1-2	TGCAGCGTTGAACAAGGGGGCTATGGCTACACCTTC	CSVEQGGYGYTF
TRBV12-3/TRBV12-4	NA	TRBD1	TRBJ2-7	TGTGCCAGCAGTACGACAGGGTACGAGCAGTACTTC	CASSTTGYEQYF
TRBV7-9	NA	TRBD1	TRBJ1-1	TGTGCCAGCAGCCCAGGAGGAGGGGGCGAGGCTGAAGCTTTCTTT	CASSPGGGGEAEAFF
TRBV5-1	NA	TRBD1	TRBJ1-4	TGCGCCAGCAGCTTAGATGGACAGGGCCTTGAAAAACTGTTTTTT	CASSLDGQGLEKLFF
TRBV4-3	NA	NA	TRBJ2-6	TGCGCCAGCAGCCAAGATCGCGCAGGGTATGGGGCCAACGTCCTGACTTTC	CASSQDRAGYGANVLTF
TRBV7-9	NA	TRBD1	TRBJ2-7	TGTGCCAGCAGGCTACAGGGGGCTTTCGGCGAGCAGTACTTC	CASRLQGAFGEQYF
TRBV7-2	NA	TRBD1	TRBJ1-2	TGTGCCAGCAGCTTTCGACAGGGGTTTAATAACTATGGCTACACCTTC	CASSFRQGFNNYGYTF
TRBV5-6	NA	NA	TRBJ1-1	TGTGCCAGCAGCTTCGGCAGGGAGCCTGAAGCTTTCTTT	CASSFGREPEAFF
TRBV12-3/TRBV12-4	NA	NA	TRBJ1-1	TGTGCCAGCAGTTTGGGGCAGGAAGCTTTCTTT	CASSLGQEAFF
TRBV2	NA	TRBD1	TRBJ1-1	TGTGCCAGCAGGTTTGACAGGGGGAACACTGAAGCTTTCTTT	CASRFDRGNTEAFF
TRBV7-9	once	NA	TRBJ2-7	TGTGCCAGCAGCCCCGGATCCGTCTCCTACGAGCAGTACTTC	CASSPGSVSYEQYF
TRBV5-1	once	NA	TRBJ1-2	TGCGCCAGCAGCCCCCAGGGGTCTGGCTACACCTTC	CASSPQGSGYTF
TRBV5-1	NA	NA	TRBJ1-1	TGCGCCAGCAGCTTATGGGGCACGTGGACTGAAGCTTTCTTT	CASSLWGTWTEAFF
TRBV19	few	NA	TRBJ1-2	TGTGCCAGTAGTATGGGCCTCCAGGGAACTAACTATGGCTACACCTTC	CASSMGLQGTNYGYTF
TRBV14	once	NA	TRBJ2-3	TGTGCCAGCAGCCGCGGCGGAAGCACAGATACGCAGTATTTT	CASSRGGSTDTQYF
TRBV21-1	NA	NA	TRBJ2-5	TGTGCCAGCAGCCGCTCCGGGACGACTCGCCAGACCCAGTACTTC	CASSRSGTTRQTQYF
TRBV7-7	once	TRBD1	TRBJ1-5	TGTGCCAGCAGCTTAGCCGGGACAGGGGGCAATCAGCCCCAGCATTTT	CASSLAGTGGNQPQHF
TRBV12-3/TRBV12-4	few	NA	TRBJ1-5	TGTGCCAGCAGACGAAACAGGGATCAGCCCCAGCATTTT	CASRRNRDQPQHF
TRBV29-1	NA	NA	TRBJ2-1	TGCAGCGTTGAAGACGACGGGCCAGACAATGAGCAGTTCTTC	CSVEDDGPDNEQFF
TRBV6-5	NA	NA	TRBJ2-7	TGTGCCAGCAGTCCCCCGGACGTCATCCTACGGGAGCAGTACTTC	CASSPPDVILREQYF
TRBV2	NA	NA	TRBJ2-7	TGTGCCAGCCGACGGGACATAGAGTCCTACGAGCAGTACTTC	CASRRDIESYEQYF
TRBV3-1/TRBV3-2	NA	NA	TRBJ1-1	TGTGCCAGCAGCCAAGAATGGAGGCCCACTGAAGCTTTCTTT	CASSQEWRPTEAFF
TRBV3-1/TRBV3-2	NA	TRBD1	TRBJ1-6	TGTGCCAGCAGCCAGATCGGACAGGGGGGGTATTCACCCCTCCACTTT	CASSQIGQGGYSPLHF
TRBV19	NA	TRBD1	TRBJ1-1	TGTGCCAGTATGGAGGGGACAGGGGGAGGGATCACTGAAGCTTTCTTT	CASMEGTGGGITEAFF
TRBV5-1	NA	NA	TRBJ1-1	TGCGCCAGCAGCAAGTATAACACTGAAGCTTTCTTT	CASSKYNTEAFF
TRBV6-5	NA	NA	TRBJ2-5	TGTGCCAGCACCTACGGGAATACCCAAGAGACCCAGTACTTC	CASTYGNTQETQYF
TRBV7-9	NA	NA	TRBJ1-5	TGTGCCAGCAGCTTATACGATCAGCCCCAGCATTTT	CASSLYDQPQHF
TRBV4-1	NA	TRBD1	TRBJ1-6	TGCGCCAGCAGCCAGGGGACAGGGTCTAATTCACCCCTCCACTTT	CASSQGTGSNSPLHF
TRBV13	NA	NA	TRBJ2-7	TGTGCCAGCAGCTTAGTGAGGACGGCGGGCTACGAGCAGTACTTC	CASSLVRTAGYEQYF
TRBV5-6	NA	NA	TRBJ2-2	TGTGCCAGCAGCGGATACAGGGCAGGGGAGCTGTTTTTT	CASSGYRAGELFF
TRBV7-8	NA	TRBD2	TRBJ2-5	TGTGCCAGCAGCTTGGGACTAGCGCAAGAGACCCAGTACTTC	CASSLGLAQETQYF
TRBV9	NA	NA	TRBJ1-1	TGTGCCAGCAGCCCCAGGGTAGGGAGCACTGAAGCTTTCTTT	CASSPRVGSTEAFF
TRBV6-5	NA	NA	TRBJ1-2	TGTGCCAGCACCGAGAGGGGCAGGGATCGTGGCTACACCTTC	CASTERGRDRGYTF
TRBV2	NA	NA	TRBJ2-3	TGTGCCAGCAGGGGGGGACTCCGGGACACAGATACGCAGTATTTT	CASRGGLRDTDTQYF
TRBV5-1	NA	NA	TRBJ1-2	TGCGCCAGCAGCCTGATTAACGGGGAGAGCTACACCTTC	CASSLINGESYTF